Listed here are 5 T cell receptor beta chains from one sample, sequenced in a study of Tregs in tolerant kidney transplant recipients. Their cognate antigens are unknown. Produced via immunoSEQ multiplex PCR; TCRdb's table is partial and in-frame only. With roughly 2,400 clones in the sample, the ten largest clones hold about 5.2%. FACS sorting followed an approximately six-day coculture of CFSE-labeled recipient PBMCs with irradiated graft donor PBMCs. The input for sequencing was CD8+ T cells from blood cultured with allogeneic cells, taken before the transplant. These receptors came from a human patient who received a combined kidney and bone marrow transplant.

This clone is deemed medium-sized by its frequency. The sequenced fragment ends 3 residues before the CDR3 boundary, so the rest is inferred from the germline J gene. The J gene is TRBJ1-6, the V gene TRBV27, with D perhaps TRBD1 (6 bases). The germline V gene encodes CDR1 MNHEY and CDR2 SMNVEV (reference sequence). This CDR3 is built from 14 residues. Trimming cost V 5 bases and J 9 bases, with 14 bases left between them. CDR3 in amino acids: CASSTGSFRSPLHF. Incomplete CDR3 DNA: TGTGCCAGCAGTACAGGGTCGTTTCGTTCACCC.

Its frequency marks this clone as medium-sized (0.01 to 0.1%). The DNA ends 3 residues before the CDR3 does, and the rest of the CDR3 is filled in from the germline J gene. The genes are TRBV20-1 and TRBJ1-5, with D perhaps matching TRBD1 (6 bases). The CDR3 has 14 amino acids. The V and J ends lost 6 bases and 2 bases respectively, with 14 bases between them. Germline lookup yields CDR1 DFQATT and CDR2 SNEGSKA (reference sequence). The covered CDR3 bases are TGCAGTGCCGCAACAGGGATTGGCAATCAGCCC. It codes for CSAATGIGNQP. The CDR3, in full, reads CSAATGIGNQPQHF.

The chain's CDR3 is CASSESLGNEQFF. The sequenced part of the CDR3 DNA is TGCGCCAGCAGTGAGTCGTTAGGGAATGAG. The V gene is TRBV10-1, the J gene TRBJ2-1; the D is unclear. The CDR3 is cut off 3 residues early in the read; its end comes from the germline J gene. Per germline, CDR1 WNHNN and CDR2 SYGVQD (reference sequence). V was clipped by 0 bases and J by 7 bases, with 7 bases between them. The CDR3 has 13 residues.

Concerning this clone itself: The read terminates 3 residues before the CDR3 end, so the remaining end is supplied by the germline J gene. The J gene is TRBJ1-5, the V gene TRBV6-4; tentative D call: TRBD1 (6 bases). V lost 3 bases and J lost 3, with 6 bases in between. This CDR3 region has 13 residues. The V gene's germline CDR1 is MRHNA and CDR2 SNTAGT. The DNA read from the CDR3 is TGTGCCAGCAGTGAGGGGGCCAATCAGCCC. Translation: CASSEGANQP. The entire CDR3 protein reads CASSEGANQPQHF.

With respect to this clone: The observed sequence ends 3 residues before the CDR3 terminus, with the missing tail filled in from the germline J gene. The chain combines TRBV13 with TRBJ2-7, with 11 positions matching TRBD2. Germline V lookup: CDR1 PRHDT, CDR2 FYEKMQ (reference sequence). J gave up 2 bases and V 8 bases, and 5 bases lay outside the gene matches. The CDR3 has 14 residues. CDR3 amino acids: CASRSGGGTYEQYF. The sequenced CDR3 bases are TGTGCCAGCCGTAGCGGGGGGGGCACCTACGAG. Looking up the rest from reference TRBV13 and TRBJ2-7 gives the full variable domain: AAGVIQSPRHLIKEKRETATLKCYPIPRHDTVYWYQQGPGQDPQFLISFYEKMQSDKGSIPDRFSAQQFSDYHSELNMSSLELGDSALYFCASRSGGGTYEQYFGPGTRLTVT.